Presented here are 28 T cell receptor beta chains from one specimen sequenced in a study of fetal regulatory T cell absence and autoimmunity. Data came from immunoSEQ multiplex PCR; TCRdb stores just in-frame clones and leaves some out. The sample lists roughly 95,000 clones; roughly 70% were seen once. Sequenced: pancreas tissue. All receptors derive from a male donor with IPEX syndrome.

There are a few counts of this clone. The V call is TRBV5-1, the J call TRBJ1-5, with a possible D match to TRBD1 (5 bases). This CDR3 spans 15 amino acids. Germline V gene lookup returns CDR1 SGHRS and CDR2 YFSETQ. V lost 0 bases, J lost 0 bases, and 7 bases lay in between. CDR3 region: CASSLGQYSNQPQHF. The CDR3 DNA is TGCGCCAGCAGCTTGGGACAGTATAGCAATCAGCCCCAGCATTTT.

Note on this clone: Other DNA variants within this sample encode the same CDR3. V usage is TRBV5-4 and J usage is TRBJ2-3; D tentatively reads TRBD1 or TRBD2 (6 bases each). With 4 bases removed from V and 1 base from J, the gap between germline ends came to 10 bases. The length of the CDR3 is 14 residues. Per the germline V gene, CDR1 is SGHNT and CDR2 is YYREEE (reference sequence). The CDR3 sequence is CASSLRGGTDTQYF. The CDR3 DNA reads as TGTGCCAGCAGCCTTAGGGGGGGCACAGATACGCAGTATTTT.

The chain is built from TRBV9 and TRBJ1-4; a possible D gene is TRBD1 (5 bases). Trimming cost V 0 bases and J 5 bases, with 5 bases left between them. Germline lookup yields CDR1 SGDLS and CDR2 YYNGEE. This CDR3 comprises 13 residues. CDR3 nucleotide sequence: TGTGCCAGCAGCGTAGGGACAAATGAAAAACTGTTTTTT. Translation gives CASSVGTNEKLFF.

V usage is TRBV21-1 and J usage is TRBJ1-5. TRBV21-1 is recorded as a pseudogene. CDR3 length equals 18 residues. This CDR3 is CASSKAVLGLCSNQPQHF. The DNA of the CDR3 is TGTGCCAGCAGCAAAGCTGTCCTCGGTCTGTGTAGCAATCAGCCCCAGCATTTT.

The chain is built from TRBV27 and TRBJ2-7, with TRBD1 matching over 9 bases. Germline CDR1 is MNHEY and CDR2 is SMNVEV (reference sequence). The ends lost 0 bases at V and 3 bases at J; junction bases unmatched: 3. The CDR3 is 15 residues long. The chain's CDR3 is CASSLSGTGIYEQYF. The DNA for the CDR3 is TGTGCCAGCAGTTTATCGGGGACAGGGATCTACGAGCAGTACTTC.

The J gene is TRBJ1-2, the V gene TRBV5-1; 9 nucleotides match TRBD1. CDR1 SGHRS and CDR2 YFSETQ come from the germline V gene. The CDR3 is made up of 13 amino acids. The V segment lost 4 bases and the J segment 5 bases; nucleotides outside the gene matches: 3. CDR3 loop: CASSPGQGYGYTF. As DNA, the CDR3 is TGCGCCAGCAGCCCGGGACAGGGATATGGCTACACCTTC. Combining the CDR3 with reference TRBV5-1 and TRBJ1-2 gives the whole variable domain KAGVTQTPRYLIKTRGQQVTLSCSPISGHRSVSWYQQTPGQGLQFLFEYFSETQRNKGNFPGRFSGRQFSNSRSEMNVSTLELGDSALYLCASSPGQGYGYTFGSGTRLTVV.

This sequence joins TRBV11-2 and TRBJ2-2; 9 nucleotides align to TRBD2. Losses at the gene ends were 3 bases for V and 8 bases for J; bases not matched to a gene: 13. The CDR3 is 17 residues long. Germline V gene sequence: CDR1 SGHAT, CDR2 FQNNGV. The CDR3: CASSFSGRWVTPGELFF. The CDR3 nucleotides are TGTGCCAGCAGCTTTAGCGGGAGATGGGTAACGCCTGGGGAGCTGTTTTTT.

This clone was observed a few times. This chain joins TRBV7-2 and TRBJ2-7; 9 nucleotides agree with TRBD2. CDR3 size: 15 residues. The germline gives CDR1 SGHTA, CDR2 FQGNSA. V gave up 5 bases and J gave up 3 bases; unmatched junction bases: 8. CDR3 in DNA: TGTGCCAGCAGCCCCGGTGATAGCGGGAGCTACGAGCAGTACTTC. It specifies CASSPGDSGSYEQYF.

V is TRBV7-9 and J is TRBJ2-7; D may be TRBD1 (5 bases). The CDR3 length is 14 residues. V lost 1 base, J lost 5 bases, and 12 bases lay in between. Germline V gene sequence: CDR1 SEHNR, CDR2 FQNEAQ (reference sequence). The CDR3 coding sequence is TGTGCCAGCAGCTTAGAAGGGGTGTTGAACGAGCAGTACTTC. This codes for CASSLEGVLNEQYF.

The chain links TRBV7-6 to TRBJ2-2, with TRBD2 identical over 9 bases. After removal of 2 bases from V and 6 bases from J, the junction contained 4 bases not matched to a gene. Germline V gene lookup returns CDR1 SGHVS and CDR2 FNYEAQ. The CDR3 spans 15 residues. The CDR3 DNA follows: TGTGCCAGCAGCTTAACAGCGGGGGGCTCCGGGGAGCTGTTTTTT. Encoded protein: CASSLTAGGSGELFF.

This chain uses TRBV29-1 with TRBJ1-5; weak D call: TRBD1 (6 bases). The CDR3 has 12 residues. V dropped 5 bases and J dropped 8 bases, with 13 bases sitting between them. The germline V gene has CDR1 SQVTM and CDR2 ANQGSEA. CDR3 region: CSVWGPAKPQHF. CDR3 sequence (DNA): TGCAGCGTTTGGGGGCCGGCCAAGCCCCAGCATTTT.

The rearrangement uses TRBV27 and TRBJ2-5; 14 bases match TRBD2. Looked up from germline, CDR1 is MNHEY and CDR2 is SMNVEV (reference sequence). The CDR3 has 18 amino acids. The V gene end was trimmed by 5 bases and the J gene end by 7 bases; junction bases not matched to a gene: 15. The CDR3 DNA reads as TGTGCCAGCAGTCAATTGTGGGGGACTAGCGGGAGTGGGGGGACCCAGTACTTC. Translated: CASSQLWGTSGSGGTQYF.

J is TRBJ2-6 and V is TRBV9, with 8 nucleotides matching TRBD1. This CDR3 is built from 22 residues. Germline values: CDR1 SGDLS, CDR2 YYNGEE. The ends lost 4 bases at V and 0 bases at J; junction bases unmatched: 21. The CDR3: CASSHFLGLPGQVFSGANVLTF. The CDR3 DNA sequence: TGTGCCAGCAGCCATTTCCTGGGACTCCCGGGACAGGTTTTCTCTGGGGCCAACGTCCTGACTTTC.

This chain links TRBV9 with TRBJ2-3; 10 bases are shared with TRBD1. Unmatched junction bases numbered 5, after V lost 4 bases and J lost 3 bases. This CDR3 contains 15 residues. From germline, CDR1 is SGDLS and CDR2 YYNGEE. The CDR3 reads CASSLGTGATDTQYF. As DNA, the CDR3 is TGTGCCAGCAGCCTAGGGACAGGGGCGACAGATACGCAGTATTTT.

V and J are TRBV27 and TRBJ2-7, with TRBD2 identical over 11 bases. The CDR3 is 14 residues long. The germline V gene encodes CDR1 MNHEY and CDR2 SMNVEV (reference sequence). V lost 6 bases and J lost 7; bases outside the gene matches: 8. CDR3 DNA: TGTGCCAGCAGGCTCCTAGCGGGGGGTGGGGAGCAGTACTTC. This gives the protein CASRLLAGGGEQYF.

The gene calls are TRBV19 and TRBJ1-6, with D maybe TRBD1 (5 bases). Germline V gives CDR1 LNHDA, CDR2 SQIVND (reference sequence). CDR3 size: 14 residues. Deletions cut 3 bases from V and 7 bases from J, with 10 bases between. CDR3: CASSMGTGNSPLHF. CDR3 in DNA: TGTGCCAGTAGTATGGGGACGGGAAATTCACCCCTCCACTTT. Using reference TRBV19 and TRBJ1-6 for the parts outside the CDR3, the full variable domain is DGGITQSPKYLFRKEGQNVTLSCEQNLNHDAMYWYRQDPGQGLRLIYYSQIVNDFQKGDIAEGYSVSREKKESFPLTVTSAQKNPTAFYLCASSMGTGNSPLHFGNGTRLTVT.

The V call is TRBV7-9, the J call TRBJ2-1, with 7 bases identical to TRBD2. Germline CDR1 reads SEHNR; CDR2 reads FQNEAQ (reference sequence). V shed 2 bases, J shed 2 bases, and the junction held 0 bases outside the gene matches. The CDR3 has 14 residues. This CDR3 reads CASSLLAAYNEQFF. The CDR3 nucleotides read TGTGCCAGCAGCTTACTAGCGGCCTACAATGAGCAGTTCTTC. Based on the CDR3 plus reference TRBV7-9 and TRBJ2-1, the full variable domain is DTGVSQNPRHKITKRGQNVTFRCDPISEHNRLYWYRQTLGQGPEFLTYFQNEAQLEKSRLLSDRFSAERPKGSFSTLEIQRTEQGDSAMYLCASSLLAAYNEQFFGPGTRLTVL.

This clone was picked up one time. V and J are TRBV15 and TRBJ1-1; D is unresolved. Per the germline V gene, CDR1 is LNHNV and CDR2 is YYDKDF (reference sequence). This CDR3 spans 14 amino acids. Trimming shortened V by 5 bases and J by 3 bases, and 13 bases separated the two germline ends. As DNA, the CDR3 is TGTGCCACCAGCTGCGGGTGGATGCACACTGAAGCTTTCTTT. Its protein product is CATSCGWMHTEAFF.

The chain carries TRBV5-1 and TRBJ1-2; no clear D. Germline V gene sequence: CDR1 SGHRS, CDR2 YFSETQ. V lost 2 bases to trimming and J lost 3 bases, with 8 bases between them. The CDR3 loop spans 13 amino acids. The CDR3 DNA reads TGCGCCAGCAGCTTCCCCGGGGACTATGGCTACACCTTC. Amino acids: CASSFPGDYGYTF.

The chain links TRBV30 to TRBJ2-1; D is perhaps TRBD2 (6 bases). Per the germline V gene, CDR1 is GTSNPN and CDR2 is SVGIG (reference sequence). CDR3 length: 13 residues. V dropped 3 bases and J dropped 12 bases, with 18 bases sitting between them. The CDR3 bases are TGTGCCTGGAGACTGCGGGATTCTTCAGGGCAGTTCTTC. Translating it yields CAWRLRDSSGQFF.

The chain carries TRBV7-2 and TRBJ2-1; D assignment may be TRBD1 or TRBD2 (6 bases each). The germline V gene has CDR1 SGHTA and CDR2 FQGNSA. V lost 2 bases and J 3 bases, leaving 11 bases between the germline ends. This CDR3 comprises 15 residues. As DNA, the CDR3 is TGTGCCAGCAGCTTAAGGAGGGGGAGCTACAATGAGCAGTTCTTC. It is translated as CASSLRRGSYNEQFF.

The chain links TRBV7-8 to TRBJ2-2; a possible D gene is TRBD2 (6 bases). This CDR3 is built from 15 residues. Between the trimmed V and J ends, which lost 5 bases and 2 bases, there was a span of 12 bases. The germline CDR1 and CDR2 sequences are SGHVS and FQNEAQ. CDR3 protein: CASSPRTTNTGELFF. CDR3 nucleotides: TGTGCCAGCAGCCCACGGACTACTAACACCGGGGAGCTGTTTTTT.

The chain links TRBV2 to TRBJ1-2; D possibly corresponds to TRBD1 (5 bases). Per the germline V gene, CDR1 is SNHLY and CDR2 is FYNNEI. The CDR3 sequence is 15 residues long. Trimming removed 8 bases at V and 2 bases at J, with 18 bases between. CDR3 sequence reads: CASPPKHRQNYGYTF. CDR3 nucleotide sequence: TGTGCCAGCCCTCCCAAACACCGACAGAACTATGGCTACACCTTC. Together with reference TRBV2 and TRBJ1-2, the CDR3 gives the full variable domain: EPEVTQTPSHQVTQMGQEVILRCVPISNHLYFYWYRQILGQKVEFLVSFYNNEISEKSEIFDDQFSVERPDGSNFTLKIRSTKLEDSAMYFCASPPKHRQNYGYTFGSGTRLTVV.

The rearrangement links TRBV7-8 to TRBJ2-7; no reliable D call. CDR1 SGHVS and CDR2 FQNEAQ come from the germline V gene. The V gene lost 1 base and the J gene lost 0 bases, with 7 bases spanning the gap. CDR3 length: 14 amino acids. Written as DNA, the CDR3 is TGTGCCAGCAGCTTAGGCCCGACCTCCTACGAGCAGTACTTC. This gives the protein CASSLGPTSYEQYF. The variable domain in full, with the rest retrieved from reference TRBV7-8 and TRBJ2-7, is GAGVSQSPRYKVAKRGQDVALRCDPISGHVSLFWYQQALGQGPEFLTYFQNEAQLDKSGLPSDRFFAERPEGSVSTLKIQRTQQEDSAVYLCASSLGPTSYEQYFGPGTRLTVT.

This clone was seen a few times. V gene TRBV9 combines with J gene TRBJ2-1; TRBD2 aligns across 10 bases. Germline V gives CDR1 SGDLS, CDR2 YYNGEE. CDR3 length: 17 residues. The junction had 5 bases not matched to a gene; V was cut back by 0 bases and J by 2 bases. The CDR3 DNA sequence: TGTGCCAGCAGCGTAGGGATTAGCGGGGGGACCTACAATGAGCAGTTCTTC. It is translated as CASSVGISGGTYNEQFF.

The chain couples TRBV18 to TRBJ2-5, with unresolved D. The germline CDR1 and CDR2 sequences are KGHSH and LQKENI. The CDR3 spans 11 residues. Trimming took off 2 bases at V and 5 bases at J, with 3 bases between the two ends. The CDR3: CASSPWETQYF. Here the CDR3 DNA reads TGTGCCAGCTCACCATGGGAGACCCAGTACTTC.

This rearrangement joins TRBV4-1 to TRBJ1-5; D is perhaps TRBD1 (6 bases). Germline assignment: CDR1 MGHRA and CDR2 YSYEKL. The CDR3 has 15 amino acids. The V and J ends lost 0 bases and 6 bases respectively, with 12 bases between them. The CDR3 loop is CASSQDPRGPQPQHF. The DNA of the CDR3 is TGCGCCAGCAGCCAAGATCCCAGGGGTCCTCAGCCCCAGCATTTT.

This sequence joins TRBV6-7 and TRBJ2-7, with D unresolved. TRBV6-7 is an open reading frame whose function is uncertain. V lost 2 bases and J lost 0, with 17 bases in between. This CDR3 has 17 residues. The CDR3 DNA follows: TGTGCCAGCAGTTACGGGAAGGACGGGCGCCCCTCCTACGAGCAGTACTTC. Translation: CASSYGKDGRPSYEQYF.